These T cell receptor beta chains were read from a single sample in a study of cytomegalovirus exposure and HLA in healthy donors. The assay was immunoSEQ multiplex PCR, and TCRdb's table has in-frame clones only and misses some. Here the sample spans approximately 54,000 clones, about four fifths being singletons. Source material: PBMCs. The origin of the receptors is a young woman in good health and CMV-seronegative. Both conserved end residues are part of each CDR3. The D gene is left open where the match is weak.

D,J,V,CDR3
.,TRBJ2-1,TRBV21-1,CASSKNVRLGFNEQFF
TRBD2,TRBJ2-1,TRBV19,CASSLTSGTNNEQFF
TRBD2,TRBJ2-3,TRBV2,CASTGLAGLDTQYF
.,TRBJ1-2,TRBV27,CASSSWDNYYGYTF
TRBD1,TRBJ2-5,TRBV6-5,CASSPPGQPQETQYF
TRBD1,TRBJ1-2,TRBV28,CASSHRQGNNGYTF
TRBD2,TRBJ2-3,TRBV7-9,CASSPHPTSGETTDTQYF
.,TRBJ1-1,TRBV6-5,CASSYEGTTEAFF
.,TRBJ1-2,TRBV6-6,CASSVRQNFYGYTF
.,TRBJ2-3,TRBV27,CASSLMGSGTDTQYF
.,TRBJ2-3,TRBV30,CAWNPPVSTDTQYF
TRBD1,TRBJ1-1,TRBV28,CASSSPEGTGLTEAFF
TRBD2,TRBJ2-1,TRBV7-6,CASSLVAGGPNEQFF
.,TRBJ2-1,TRBV27,CASRGPGLGNEQFF
.,TRBJ2-7,TRBV5-1,CASSLEGRGEQYF
.,TRBJ1-1,TRBV19,CASTNTLLLNTEAFF
.,TRBJ2-1,TRBV11-2,CASSFRSTNEQFF
TRBD2,TRBJ2-1,TRBV7-3,CASSALGLALDEQFF
.,TRBJ2-3,TRBV6-4,CASSEDGSRPDTQYF
.,TRBJ1-3,TRBV6-1,CASSVPYRGNTIYF
.,TRBJ2-5,TRBV2,CASSEVALEETQYF
.,TRBJ2-7,TRBV30,CAWTPAGTDDYEQYF
.,TRBJ1-4,TRBV4-2,CASSQTGPATNEKLFF
TRBD1,TRBJ2-4,TRBV28,CASSSPYRGGGTKNIQYF
TRBD2,TRBJ2-7,TRBV5-4,CASSLATSASYEQYF
TRBD1,TRBJ2-2,TRBV5-1,CASSLNDPGQGTGELFF
TRBD2,.,TRBV7-9,CASSVSGISYEQYF
TRBD2,TRBJ2-5,TRBV28,CASSPGTSGRKETQYF